These 18 T cell receptor beta chains originate from one sample sequenced in a study of beta chain features in type 1 diabetes. Expressed TCRB transcripts got sequenced, as all isolated RNA was reverse transcribed. Clones were sequenced by immunoSEQ multiplex PCR, and TCRdb holds only the in-frame ones, with some missing. This sample has approximately 120,000 clones, with 40% found just once. Source material: stem cell memory CD4+ T cells from blood. Receptors were obtained from a woman under 30 in good health.

This clone was found a few times. V and J are TRBV6-8 and TRBJ2-1; possibly TRBD1 for D (7 bases). Germline V gene lookup returns CDR1 MNHGY and CDR2 SAAAGT. The ends were cut back, 2 bases at V and 2 bases at J, with 10 bases in the middle. The CDR3 contains 15 residues. CDR3 sequence (DNA): TGTGCCAGCAGTTACGGAGGGGGCCCCTACAATGAGCAGTTCTTC. This encodes CASSYGGGPYNEQFF.

This clone has only a few counts. The rearrangement joins TRBV11-2 to TRBJ2-2; a possible D gene is TRBD1 (6 bases). The CDR3 covers 14 residues. The V end lost 3 bases, the J end lost 6 bases, and 11 bases lay between the germline ends. In germline, CDR1 is SGHAT, CDR2 FQNNGV. The CDR3 bases are TGTGCCAGCAGCTTCAACACAGGGCCCGGGGAGCTGTTTTTT. This translates into CASSFNTGPGELFF.

CDR3 sequence: CATSRDPASGLTDTQYF. The CDR3 coding sequence is TGTGCCACCAGCAGAGATCCGGCTAGCGGGTTGACAGATACGCAGTATTTT. The chain links TRBV15 to TRBJ2-3; TRBD2 agrees at 8 bases. Germline CDR1 LNHNV, CDR2 YYDKDF (reference sequence). The CDR3 spans 17 residues. The trim removed 0 bases at V and 3 bases at J, leaving 8 bases unmatched.

J is TRBJ2-3 and V is TRBV6-1; 10 bases match TRBD2. The CDR3 sequence is 17 residues long. Germline V lookup: CDR1 MNHNS, CDR2 SASEGT. Germline trimming cut 4 bases from V and 5 bases from J; bases unmatched to any gene: 12. Here the CDR3 DNA reads TGTGCCAGCAGTGCTAAAAAGACTAGCGGGTGGGGAGATACGCAGTATTTT. Its protein product is CASSAKKTSGWGDTQYF.

The rearrangement joins TRBV30 to TRBJ2-7, with TRBD1 matching 10 bases. With 3 bases clipped from V and 2 bases from J, the junction kept 7 bases outside the gene matches. The CDR3 loop spans 15 amino acids. Germline CDR1 and CDR2: GTSNPN and SVGIG (reference sequence). CDR3 coding DNA: TGTGCCTGGAGACAACCGGGACAGGGGACCTACGAGCAGTACTTC. Its protein product is CAWRQPGQGTYEQYF.

This chain uses TRBV7-2 with TRBJ1-2; D is possibly TRBD1 (5 bases). Germline V gene sequence: CDR1 SGHTA, CDR2 FQGNSA. The CDR3 loop spans 13 amino acids. The V end lost 6 bases, the J end lost 4 bases, and 12 bases lay between the germline ends. The CDR3, as DNA: TGTGCCAGCAGTCGCACAGGAATCTATGGCTACACCTTC. It translates to CASSRTGIYGYTF.

This clone has only a few counts. The rearrangement joins TRBV5-1 to TRBJ2-7; 12 bases are shared with TRBD2. Losses at the gene ends were 3 bases for V and 6 bases for J; bases not matched to a gene: 16. CDR3 size: 18 residues. Germline values: CDR1 SGHRS, CDR2 YFSETQ. CDR3 sequence: CASSYQHARLAGASEQYF. CDR3 sequence (DNA): TGCGCCAGCAGCTACCAGCACGCCAGACTAGCGGGAGCTAGCGAGCAGTACTTC.

The sample holds a few counts of this clone. This chain connects TRBV21-1 to TRBJ2-7; no DNA check was done on the table's D call, TRBD1. TRBV21-1 is marked as a pseudogene. The CDR3 totals 15 residues. CDR3: CASSSHTGTGDEQYF. CDR3 nucleotides: TGTGCCAGCAGCTCTCACACCGGGACAGGGGACGAGCAGTACTTC.

This chain connects TRBV30 to TRBJ2-1, with 9 bases that match TRBD2. V lost 2 bases, J lost 0 bases, and 8 bases stayed unmatched. The CDR3 sequence is 17 residues long. Germline CDR1 and CDR2: GTSNPN and SVGIG (reference sequence). The CDR3 DNA follows: TGTGCCTGGAGTCGTGCGGGAGGGCTTCGCTCCTACAATGAGCAGTTCTTC. As protein: CAWSRAGGLRSYNEQFF.

The chain is built from TRBV10-3 and TRBJ2-5; TRBD2 matches 8 bases. This CDR3 region has 17 residues. V was pared by 3 bases and J by 5 bases, with 14 bases of the junction left unmatched. CDR1 and CDR2 (germline): ENHRY, SYGVKD. CDR3 in amino acids: CAISESAPGGPKETQYF. Here the CDR3 DNA reads TGTGCCATCAGTGAATCCGCCCCGGGAGGGCCCAAGGAGACCCAGTACTTC.

This chain uses TRBV2 with TRBJ2-7, with 9 bases matching TRBD2. V shed 5 bases and J 0 bases; nucleotides not matched to a gene: 8. CDR1 and CDR2 from the germline V gene are SNHLY and FYNNEI. This CDR3 is built from 16 residues. The CDR3 spells CASSPLLAGFSYEQYF. CDR3 DNA: TGTGCCAGCAGTCCGCTCCTAGCGGGGTTCTCCTACGAGCAGTACTTC.

This chain links TRBV9 with TRBJ2-3; D uncertain. The CDR3 is 16 residues long. Germline lookup yields CDR1 SGDLS and CDR2 YYNGEE. V dropped 0 bases and J dropped 0 bases, with 11 bases sitting between them. CDR3 nucleotide sequence: TGTGCCAGCAGCGTAGAGCCCTGGTCTAGCACAGATACGCAGTATTTT. It codes for CASSVEPWSSTDTQYF.

The CDR3: CASMGSVGVMQYF. The CDR3 DNA sequence: TGTGCCAGCATGGGTTCAGTGGGAGTGATGCAGTACTTC. The chain has TRBV28 and TRBJ2-7; D may be TRBD2 (5 bases). The V end lost 7 bases, the J end lost 9 bases, and 19 bases lay between the germline ends. In germline, CDR1 is MDHEN, CDR2 SYDVKM. There are 13 residues in the CDR3.

This clone was recorded once. The chain has TRBV5-1 and TRBJ2-1; TRBD2 matches at 11 bases. The CDR3 contains 14 residues. J was trimmed by 9 bases and V by 7 bases; bases with no gene match: 9. Germline V gives CDR1 SGHRS, CDR2 YFSETQ. CDR3 DNA sequence: TGCGCCAGCGCCTTAGCGGGAGGGCCTATTGAGCAGTTCTTC. Residues: CASALAGGPIEQFF. Drawing the rest from reference TRBV5-1 and TRBJ2-1, the complete variable domain is KAGVTQTPRYLIKTRGQQVTLSCSPISGHRSVSWYQQTPGQGLQFLFEYFSETQRNKGNFPGRFSGRQFSNSRSEMNVSTLELGDSALYLCASALAGGPIEQFFGPGTRLTVL.

This clone has only one observation. V and J are TRBV5-1 and TRBJ2-3; weak D call: TRBD1 (5 bases). The germline V gene has CDR1 SGHRS and CDR2 YFSETQ. The CDR3 totals 14 residues. The V end was cut by 2 bases, the J end by 1 base, with 8 bases between. The CDR3 region is CASSLQVRTDTQYF. The DNA for the CDR3 is TGCGCCAGCAGCTTACAGGTTCGCACAGATACGCAGTATTTT.

The V call is TRBV7-9, the J call TRBJ2-1, with TRBD2 identical over 9 bases. V lost 3 bases and J lost 9; bases outside the gene matches: 6. The CDR3 consists of 14 residues. Germline-derived CDR1 and CDR2 are SEHNR and FQNEAQ (reference sequence). The chain's CDR3 is CASSLGLAAAEQFF. In DNA, the CDR3 is TGTGCCAGCAGCTTGGGACTAGCCGCGGCTGAGCAGTTCTTC.

This clone turned up a few times. V gene TRBV18 combines with J gene TRBJ1-5; possibly TRBD1 for D (5 bases). This CDR3 is built from 15 residues. Germline V gives CDR1 KGHSH, CDR2 LQKENI. Trimming took off 1 base at V and 0 bases at J, with 7 bases between the two ends. DNA for the CDR3: TGTGCCAGCTCACCACTCCAGGGTAGCAATCAGCCCCAGCATTTT. It yields the protein CASSPLQGSNQPQHF.

This clone was recorded a few times. The chain carries TRBV9 and TRBJ2-3; possible D gene TRBD2, 6 bases. The CDR3 is 17 residues long. Germline CDR1 is SGDLS and CDR2 is YYNGEE. Between the trimmed V and J ends, which lost 3 bases and 0 bases, there was a span of 17 bases. The CDR3 sequence: CASSAETSLGSTDTQYF. The CDR3 DNA is TGTGCCAGCAGCGCGGAGACTAGTTTGGGTAGCACAGATACGCAGTATTTT.